The clone carrying this TCR beta chain was found many times. These data belong to a study of molecular identifiers for immune sequencing clone quantification. Naive CD8 T cells, phenotype CD8+CD4-CCR7+CD45RA+, were sorted. From the PCR reads, TCRdb called clonotypes with MiXCR, one entry per CDR3 protein. The sample includes roughly 100,000 distinct CDR3 sequences, about 35% seen only once; the top ten take over 8%. CDR1 and CDR2 (germline): SQVTM, ANQGSEA. The CDR3 covers 13 residues. V lost 1 base and J 0 bases, leaving 7 bases between the germline ends. This rearrangement joins TRBV29-1 to TRBJ2-7; no reliable D call. Sequenced input: naive CD8+ T cells from blood, with Jurkat cell RNA spiked in. Subset defined: FACS-sorted CD8+CD4-CCR7+CD45RA+ naive T cells. The clonotype originates from a human donor in good health. Some libraries in this study had Jurkat cell RNA spiked in. CDR3 sequence reads: CSVEAQPSYEQYF. In DNA form, the CDR3 reads TGCAGCGTTGAAGCCCAGCCCTCCTACGAGCAGTACTTC.